What follows describes a single T cell receptor (beta chain). What it binds is unknown. This entry belongs to a study of response to subunit inactivated influenza vaccine. Study outcomes and limitations: Authors suggested each seasonal influenza vaccination recruits few new T cells.

TCRdb re-derived calls from the RT-PCR reads in MiXCR, one entry per CDR3 protein. The sample carries more than 550,000 distinct CDR3 sequences, roughly 10% recorded once. The CDR3 consists of 12 residues. J gave up 10 bases and V 2 bases, and 2 bases lay outside the gene matches. Germline values: CDR1 KGHSH, CDR2 LQKENI. The sample also formed part of further work on T cells expressing NK-cell markers. From that second work: What made the TCR beta cDNA was 5'RACE template switching with UMIs. Restriction of sorting to alpha-beta TCR T cells was accomplished in several experiments using an anti-gamma-delta TCR antibody. There remained a lack of clarity about HCMV specificity of expanded NKG2C+ T cell clones.

The chain couples TRBV18 to TRBJ2-3; TRBD1 matches 8 bases. Sequences were derived from PBMCs from blood, sampled on the day of vaccination. The receptor was isolated from a man over 45 who received an inactivated influenza vaccine. The CDR3 region has the DNA TGTGCCAGCTCACCAGGACAGGGTGCGCAGTATTTT. This gives the protein CASSPGQGAQYF.